Listed below are T cell receptor beta chains from one sample, sequenced in a study of T-cell memory formation after mild COVID-19. TCRdb re-called the 5' RACE reads through MiXCR, storing one row per CDR3 protein. The sample contains roughly 400,000 distinct CDR3 sequences, approximately 15% of which appear only once. Input material: PBMCs or a T cell subset sorted from them (not recorded which). These receptors were collected from a man younger than 35 who had mild COVID-19 (a few samples of this study predate the infection). Cell type and time point are not known. Both conserved end residues are part of each CDR3. A D gene is named only where the DNA matches it firmly. Clone sizes are given selectively: once, few, many, or a class where the clone is expanded.

v_gene: TRBV28
len: 12
abundance: -
d_gene: -
j_gene: TRBJ2-5
CDR3nt: TGTGCCAGCAGTGACTCACCGCAGACCCAGTACTTC
CDR3aa: CASSDSPQTQYF

v_gene: TRBV18
len: 14
abundance: -
d_gene: -
j_gene: TRBJ1-1
CDR3nt: TGTGCCAGCTCACCGGCGAGTGGGAGGCCTGAAGCTTTCTTT
CDR3aa: CASSPASGRPEAFF

v_gene: TRBV4-3
len: 19
abundance: few
d_gene: -
j_gene: TRBJ2-6
CDR3nt: TGCGCCAGCAGCCAAGATTCCCGGTTGATCTCTGTGGGGGCCAACGTCCTGACTTTC
CDR3aa: CASSQDSRLISVGANVLTF

v_gene: TRBV10-2
len: 12
abundance: few
d_gene: -
j_gene: TRBJ1-5
CDR3nt: TGCGCCAGCAGTGAGTCTGGGCCGACAAAGCATTTT
CDR3aa: CASSESGPTKHF

v_gene: TRBV6-5
len: 16
abundance: few
d_gene: -
j_gene: TRBJ2-7
CDR3nt: TGTGCCAGCAGTAAGAGCGCATTCAGTAGGGCCTACGAGCAGTACTTC
CDR3aa: CASSKSAFSRAYEQYF

v_gene: TRBV4-1
len: 17
abundance: -
d_gene: -
j_gene: TRBJ2-1
CDR3nt: TGCGCCAGCAGCCAAGACCGTGGGGCGATTTACTACAATGAGCAGTTCTTC
CDR3aa: CASSQDRGAIYYNEQFF

v_gene: TRBV7-8
len: 17
abundance: few
d_gene: TRBD2
j_gene: TRBJ2-3
CDR3nt: TGTGCCAGCAGCCGACTAGCGGGGGCCCCTAGCACAGATACGCAGTATTTT
CDR3aa: CASSRLAGAPSTDTQYF

v_gene: TRBV19
len: 16
abundance: few
d_gene: -
j_gene: TRBJ1-1
CDR3nt: TGTGCCAGTAGTATGAGATCGATAGGGGGGAACACTGAAGCTTTCTTT
CDR3aa: CASSMRSIGGNTEAFF

v_gene: TRBV25-1
len: 14
abundance: -
d_gene: -
j_gene: TRBJ1-1
CDR3nt: TGTGCCAGCAGTGAAAGGGTAGACAGCCCTGAAGCTTTCTTT
CDR3aa: CASSERVDSPEAFF

v_gene: TRBV12-3/TRBV12-4
len: 16
abundance: -
d_gene: -
j_gene: TRBJ2-3
CDR3nt: TGTGCCAGCAGTCCCTTAGCGGACCCCGTCACAGATACGCAGTATTTT
CDR3aa: CASSPLADPVTDTQYF

v_gene: TRBV12-3/TRBV12-4
len: 16
abundance: -
d_gene: TRBD1
j_gene: TRBJ1-5
CDR3nt: TGTGCCAGCAGTTCTGCAGGACAGGGGCCAAATCAGCCCCAGCATTTT
CDR3aa: CASSSAGQGPNQPQHF

v_gene: TRBV6-2/TRBV6-3
len: 15
abundance: few
d_gene: TRBD2
j_gene: TRBJ2-2
CDR3nt: TGTGCCAGCAGTCCCACTAGCGGGAGCACCGGGGAGCTGTTTTTT
CDR3aa: CASSPTSGSTGELFF

v_gene: TRBV12-3/TRBV12-4
len: 15
abundance: few
d_gene: TRBD1
j_gene: TRBJ1-5
CDR3nt: TGTGCCAGCAGCCCCTCGAGGGGGCAACTGTCGCCCCAGCATTTT
CDR3aa: CASSPSRGQLSPQHF

v_gene: TRBV7-9
len: 11
abundance: few
d_gene: -
j_gene: TRBJ2-1
CDR3nt: TGTGCCAGCAGGGCCGGGGATGAGCAGTTCTTC
CDR3aa: CASRAGDEQFF

v_gene: TRBV20-1
len: 10
abundance: few
d_gene: TRBD1
j_gene: TRBJ1-2
CDR3nt: TGCAGTGCTAGAGCCCTAAGGGACAGCTTC
CDR3aa: CSARALRDSF

v_gene: TRBV5-1
len: 14
abundance: few
d_gene: -
j_gene: TRBJ2-5
CDR3nt: TGCGCCAGCAGCATGGGCAACACTGAAGAGACCCAGTACTTC
CDR3aa: CASSMGNTEETQYF

v_gene: TRBV7-2
len: 16
abundance: few
d_gene: -
j_gene: TRBJ1-5
CDR3nt: TGTGCCAGCAGCCCCGTCCCAGGGAACATCTATCAGCCCCAGCATTTT
CDR3aa: CASSPVPGNIYQPQHF

v_gene: TRBV5-6
len: 15
abundance: many
d_gene: -
j_gene: TRBJ2-5
CDR3nt: TGTGCCAGCAGCCCTGAGTCCCGGGACATTGGGACCCAGTACTTC
CDR3aa: CASSPESRDIGTQYF

v_gene: TRBV6-6
len: 15
abundance: few
d_gene: -
j_gene: TRBJ2-7
CDR3nt: TGTGCCAGCAGTTTAATTGCAGGGGCTAGTGGCGAGCAGTACTTC
CDR3aa: CASSLIAGASGEQYF

v_gene: TRBV29-1
len: 12
abundance: -
d_gene: TRBD1
j_gene: TRBJ1-1
CDR3nt: TGCAGCGTTGGAGGACAGGGGACTGAAGCTTTCTTT
CDR3aa: CSVGGQGTEAFF

v_gene: TRBV4-3
len: 17
abundance: -
d_gene: TRBD1
j_gene: TRBJ2-1
CDR3nt: TGCGCCAGCAGCCATGCGTATCCGGGACAGTCTTACAATGAGCAGTTCTTC
CDR3aa: CASSHAYPGQSYNEQFF

v_gene: TRBV20-1
len: 14
abundance: -
d_gene: -
j_gene: TRBJ1-2
CDR3nt: TGCAGTGCTAGTGGACAGATAAAGACCTATGGCTACACCTTC
CDR3aa: CSASGQIKTYGYTF

v_gene: TRBV29-1
len: 13
abundance: -
d_gene: TRBD1
j_gene: TRBJ1-2
CDR3nt: TGCAGCGTAGGGGTTGGGACAGACTATGGCTACACCTTC
CDR3aa: CSVGVGTDYGYTF

v_gene: TRBV6-6
len: 14
abundance: -
d_gene: TRBD2
j_gene: TRBJ2-5
CDR3nt: TGTGCCAGCGGGGTGGCGGGGGGGCAAGAGACCCAGTACTTC
CDR3aa: CASGVAGGQETQYF

v_gene: TRBV30
len: 13
abundance: -
d_gene: -
j_gene: TRBJ1-1
CDR3nt: TGTGCCTGGAGTAGGGGATCGAACACTGAAGCTTTCTTT
CDR3aa: CAWSRGSNTEAFF

v_gene: TRBV29-1
len: 13
abundance: -
d_gene: -
j_gene: TRBJ2-3
CDR3nt: TGCAGCGACCTCCGGGGAAGTACAGATACGCAGTATTTT
CDR3aa: CSDLRGSTDTQYF

v_gene: TRBV5-1
len: 14
abundance: -
d_gene: -
j_gene: TRBJ2-2
CDR3nt: TGCGCCAGCAGCTTAGACGGGACCGGCGGGGAGCTGTTTTTT
CDR3aa: CASSLDGTGGELFF

v_gene: TRBV6-2/TRBV6-3
len: 15
abundance: -
d_gene: TRBD1
j_gene: TRBJ2-2
CDR3nt: TGTGCCAGCAGTAGGACAGGGGGCATTATCGGGGAGCTGTTTTTT
CDR3aa: CASSRTGGIIGELFF

v_gene: TRBV20-1
len: 14
abundance: few
d_gene: TRBD1
j_gene: TRBJ2-7
CDR3nt: TGCAGTGCTAAAGGAGGGACAGGCTCCTACGAGCAGTACTTC
CDR3aa: CSAKGGTGSYEQYF

v_gene: TRBV25-1
len: 15
abundance: -
d_gene: -
j_gene: TRBJ2-2
CDR3nt: TGTGCCAGCAGTGAATCAATCCGGAACACCGGGGAGCTGTTTTTT
CDR3aa: CASSESIRNTGELFF

v_gene: TRBV14
len: 16
abundance: few
d_gene: -
j_gene: TRBJ2-1
CDR3nt: TGTGCCAGCAGCCGGGAAGGGGGGAGCTCCTACAATGAGCAGTTCTTC
CDR3aa: CASSREGGSSYNEQFF

v_gene: TRBV7-3
len: 14
abundance: -
d_gene: -
j_gene: TRBJ2-3
CDR3nt: TGTGCCAGCAGCCCTCAGTGGTCGGTAGATACGCAGTATTTT
CDR3aa: CASSPQWSVDTQYF

v_gene: TRBV7-3
len: 14
abundance: -
d_gene: -
j_gene: TRBJ2-1
CDR3nt: TGTGCCAGCAGCTCCTTAGACAAGTACAATGAGCAGTTCTTC
CDR3aa: CASSSLDKYNEQFF

v_gene: TRBV4-3
len: 15
abundance: -
d_gene: -
j_gene: TRBJ1-2
CDR3nt: TGCGCCAGCAGCCAAGACACCCGGAGCGTAGATGGCTACACCTTC
CDR3aa: CASSQDTRSVDGYTF

v_gene: TRBV20-1
len: 12
abundance: few
d_gene: -
j_gene: TRBJ2-5
CDR3nt: TGCAGTGCTAGACGGACCCAAGAGACCCAGTACTTC
CDR3aa: CSARRTQETQYF

v_gene: TRBV24-1
len: 14
abundance: many
d_gene: -
j_gene: TRBJ2-5
CDR3nt: TGTGCCACCAGTGATCCCCGGACAGAAGAGACCCAGTACTTC
CDR3aa: CATSDPRTEETQYF

v_gene: TRBV3-1
len: 14
abundance: few
d_gene: -
j_gene: TRBJ1-2
CDR3nt: TGTGCCAGCAGCGGCGGGATCGGGGGCTATGGCTACACCTTC
CDR3aa: CASSGGIGGYGYTF

v_gene: TRBV11-2
len: 15
abundance: -
d_gene: -
j_gene: TRBJ2-3
CDR3nt: TGTGCCAGCAGCCTAGGGGTCACACTCAGGGATACGCAGTATTTT
CDR3aa: CASSLGVTLRDTQYF

v_gene: TRBV5-1
len: 13
abundance: -
d_gene: -
j_gene: TRBJ2-7
CDR3nt: TGCGCCAGCAGCTTTGCCGGAACCGGCGAGCAGTACTTC
CDR3aa: CASSFAGTGEQYF

v_gene: TRBV4-3
len: 14
abundance: -
d_gene: -
j_gene: TRBJ1-2
CDR3nt: TGCGCCAGCAGCCAAGAGGGGATCGTTGGGGGCTACACCTTC
CDR3aa: CASSQEGIVGGYTF

v_gene: TRBV20-1
len: 15
abundance: few
d_gene: -
j_gene: TRBJ2-1
CDR3nt: TGCAGTGCTTTTACGGGGTTTAGCTCCTACAATGAGCAGTTCTTC
CDR3aa: CSAFTGFSSYNEQFF

v_gene: TRBV5-1
len: 15
abundance: few
d_gene: -
j_gene: TRBJ2-2
CDR3nt: TGCGCCAGCAGCTTGGTCGGCGGGGCACCCGGGGAGCTGTTTTTT
CDR3aa: CASSLVGGAPGELFF

v_gene: TRBV20-1
len: 14
abundance: -
d_gene: -
j_gene: TRBJ1-1
CDR3nt: TGCAGTGCTAGAAGGGATCCAGCGAACACTGAAGCTTTCTTT
CDR3aa: CSARRDPANTEAFF

v_gene: TRBV24-1
len: 13
abundance: few
d_gene: -
j_gene: TRBJ2-3
CDR3nt: TGTGCCACCAGTGAATCCTATGTCGATACGCAGTATTTT
CDR3aa: CATSESYVDTQYF

v_gene: TRBV24-1
len: 20
abundance: -
d_gene: TRBD2
j_gene: TRBJ2-3
CDR3nt: TGTGCCACCAGTGGGATTGGGCTAGCGGGGGATTTATATAGCACAGATACGCAGTATTTT
CDR3aa: CATSGIGLAGDLYSTDTQYF